This T cell receptor (beta chain) was documented in a study of molecular identifiers for immune sequencing clone quantification. CDR1 is MNHEY, CDR2 SMNVEV, per germline (reference sequence). The CDR3 sequence is 16 residues long. V was shortened by 5 bases and J by 7 bases, with 21 bases between the two germline ends. Bulk TCR libraries were made with methods that had been previously described and with listed TCR primers. TCRdb redid the calling of the PCR reads with MiXCR, one entry per CDR3 protein. The table has roughly 320,000 distinct CDR3 sequences, over 20% seen once. About this clonotype: Its antigen is not known.

The study's findings and limits: Identical barcode-sharing TCR molecules could lead to underestimated sizes for highly expanded clones.

The chain uses TRBV27 and TRBJ1-5, with D possibly matching TRBD1 (5 bases). The specimen was naive CD8+ T cells from blood, with Jurkat cell RNA spiked in. Subset meaning: FACS-sorted CD8+CD4-CCR7+CD45RA+ naive T cells. This TCR derives from a human donor in good health. Some libraries in this study had Jurkat cell RNA spiked in. CDR3: CASSPIGTGGSQPQHF. The CDR3 nucleotides read TGTGCCAGCAGTCCCATTGGGACCGGAGGTTCCCAGCCCCAGCATTTT.